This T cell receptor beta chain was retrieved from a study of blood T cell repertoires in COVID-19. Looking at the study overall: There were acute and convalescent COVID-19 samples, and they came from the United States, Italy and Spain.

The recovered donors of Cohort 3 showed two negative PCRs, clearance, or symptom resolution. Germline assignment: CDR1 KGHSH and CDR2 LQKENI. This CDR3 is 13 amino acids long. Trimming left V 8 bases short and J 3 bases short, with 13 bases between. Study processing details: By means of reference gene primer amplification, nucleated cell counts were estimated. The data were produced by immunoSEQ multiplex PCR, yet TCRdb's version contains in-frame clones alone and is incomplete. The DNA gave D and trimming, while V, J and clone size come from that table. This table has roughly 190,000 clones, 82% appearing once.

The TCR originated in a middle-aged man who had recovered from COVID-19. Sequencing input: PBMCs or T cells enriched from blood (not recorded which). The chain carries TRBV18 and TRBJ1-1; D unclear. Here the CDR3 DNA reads TGTGCCAGCGCCCCCTCGAGGGACACTGAAGCTTTCTTT. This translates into CASAPSRDTEAFF.